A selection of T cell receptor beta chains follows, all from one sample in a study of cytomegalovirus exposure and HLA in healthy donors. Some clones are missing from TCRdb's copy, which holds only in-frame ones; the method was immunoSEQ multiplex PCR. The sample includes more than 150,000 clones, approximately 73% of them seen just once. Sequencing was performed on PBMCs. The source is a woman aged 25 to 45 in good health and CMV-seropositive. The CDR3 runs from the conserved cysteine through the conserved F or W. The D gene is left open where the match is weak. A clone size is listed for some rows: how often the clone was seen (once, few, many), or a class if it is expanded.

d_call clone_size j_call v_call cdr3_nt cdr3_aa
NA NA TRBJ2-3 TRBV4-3 TGCGCCAGCAGCCAATGGGCCAGGGTTGAGGATACGCAGTATTTT CASSQWARVEDTQYF
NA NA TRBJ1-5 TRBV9 TGTGCCAGCAGCTCCGGGGGGGGCCTCAATCAGCCCCAGCATTTT CASSSGGGLNQPQHF
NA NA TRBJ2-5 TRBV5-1 TGCGCCAGCAGCTTGGATGGTACGGGAAGGCAGACCCAGTACTTC CASSLDGTGRQTQYF
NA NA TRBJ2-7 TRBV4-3 TGCGCCAGCAGCCAAGATGGGGGCCCGACTGATGAGCAGTACTTC CASSQDGGPTDEQYF
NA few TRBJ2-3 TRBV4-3 TGCGCCAGCAGCCAAGATCAGGCCACAGATACGCAGTATTTT CASSQDQATDTQYF
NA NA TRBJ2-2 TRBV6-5 TGTGCCAGCAGTTACTCGATCCAGACCGGGGAGCTGTTTTTT CASSYSIQTGELFF
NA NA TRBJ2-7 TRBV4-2 TGTGCCAGCAGCCAAGATAGAGACGAGGGCTCCTACGAGCAGTACTTC CASSQDRDEGSYEQYF
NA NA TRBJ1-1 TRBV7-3 TGTGCCAGTGGACAGAGAATGAACACTGAAGCTTTCTTT CASGQRMNTEAFF
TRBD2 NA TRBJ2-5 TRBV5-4 TGTGCCAGCAGCTTGGAAGCGCGGGGGACCCAAGAGACCCAGTACTTC CASSLEARGTQETQYF
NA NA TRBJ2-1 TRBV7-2 TGTGCCAGCAGCTTAGCGCTTAGGACAGAGTACAATGAGCAGTTCTTC CASSLALRTEYNEQFF
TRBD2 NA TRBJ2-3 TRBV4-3 TGCGCCAGCAGCCCCGGGACTATCACCACAGATACGCAGTATTTT CASSPGTITTDTQYF
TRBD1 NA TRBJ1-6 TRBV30 TGTGCCTGGAGTCCTAGACAGGGGGCGCGGATGGGTTCACCCCTCCACTTT CAWSPRQGARMGSPLHF
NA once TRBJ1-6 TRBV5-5 TGTGCCAGCAGCTGGGCCAGGGGAGAAAATAATTCACCCCTCCACTTT CASSWARGENNSPLHF
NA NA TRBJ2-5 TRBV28 TGTGCCAGCAGGGATCGAGGAACCCACCAAGGAACCCAGTACTTC CASRDRGTHQGTQYF
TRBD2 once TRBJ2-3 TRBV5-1 TGCGCCAGCAGCTCGCCTAGCGGGGGGGTTACAGATACGCAGTATTTT CASSSPSGGVTDTQYF